The 32 T cell receptor beta chains listed next were all sequenced from one sample in a study of beta chain features in type 1 diabetes. These receptors' antigens are unknown. Study-wide results and caveats: Type 1 diabetes patients showed a moderate but significant shortening of TCRB CDR3s in all four CD4+ subsets.

Isolated RNA was reverse transcribed in full, so expressed TCRB transcripts were sequenced. TCRdb's table, derived via immunoSEQ multiplex PCR, lists solely in-frame clones and lacks some. The sample lists roughly 240,000 clones, about 23% occurring once. Material: naive CD4+ T cells from blood. The receptors shown here come from a woman aged 25 to 39 with type 1 diabetes.

This chain connects TRBV28 to TRBJ2-3, with D maybe TRBD1 (6 bases). V gave up 2 bases and J gave up 4 bases, with 10 bases separating them. Germline-derived CDR1 and CDR2 are MDHEN and SYDVKM. The CDR3 loop spans 14 amino acids. CDR3 DNA: TGTGCCAGCAGTTTAGTTCAGGGGCCAGATACGCAGTATTTT. It codes for CASSLVQGPDTQYF.

The sample holds a few counts of this clone. This chain connects TRBV28 to TRBJ1-2, with 12 nucleotides matching TRBD1. Germline values: CDR1 MDHEN, CDR2 SYDVKM. With 5 bases clipped from V and 7 bases from J, the junction kept 5 bases outside the gene matches. This CDR3 is 14 amino acids long. The CDR3 protein is CASSPGQGARGYTF. CDR3 DNA sequence: TGTGCCAGCAGTCCGGGACAGGGGGCTCGTGGCTACACCTTC.

This chain connects TRBV4-2 to TRBJ2-5; TRBD1 aligns across 8 bases. Trimming at V came to 0 bases and at J to 5 bases, leaving 11 bases not matched to a gene. CDR3 size: 17 residues. CDR1 is LGHNA and CDR2 is YNFKEQ in the germline V gene. CDR3 sequence (DNA): TGTGCCAGCAGCCAAGATCCCCCGGACAGGGCGGGCGAGACCCAGTACTTC. Amino acids: CASSQDPPDRAGETQYF.

This sequence joins TRBV5-1 and TRBJ1-2; 7 bases are shared with TRBD1. This CDR3 region has 16 residues. The germline CDR1 and CDR2 sequences are SGHRS and YFSETQ. Germline trimming cut 2 bases from V and 5 bases from J; bases unmatched to any gene: 12. CDR3 amino acids: CASSFTGTDFGYGYTF. CDR3 DNA sequence: TGCGCCAGCAGCTTTACCGGGACAGATTTTGGGTATGGCTACACCTTC.

This sequence joins TRBV5-1 and TRBJ2-5; 12 positions match TRBD1. The CDR3 has 15 amino acids. V shed 2 bases, J shed 3 bases, and the junction held 2 bases outside the gene matches. Germline loops: CDR1 SGHRS, CDR2 YFSETQ. The CDR3 spells CASSFGTGGEETQYF. CDR3 nucleotides: TGCGCCAGCAGCTTCGGGACAGGGGGCGAAGAGACCCAGTACTTC.

This clone occurred a few times. V usage is TRBV27 and J usage is TRBJ2-7; 10 positions agree with TRBD1. Germline V gives CDR1 MNHEY, CDR2 SMNVEV (reference sequence). The CDR3 covers 14 residues. J gave up 5 bases and V 6 bases, and 7 bases lay outside the gene matches. CDR3 in DNA: TGTGCCAGCAGCGTTCGGGACAGGGGCCACGAGCAGTACTTC. This sequence encodes CASSVRDRGHEQYF.

The rearrangement joins TRBV29-1 to TRBJ2-2; 8 nucleotides line up with TRBD2. The J segment lost 1 base and the V segment lost 7 bases, leaving 8 bases of the junction unmatched. The CDR3 covers 15 residues. CDR1 and CDR2 (germline): SQVTM, ANQGSEA. CDR3 nucleotide sequence: TGCAGCGCGAGAAGGGGACTAGAGAACACCGGGGAGCTGTTTTTT. This translates into CSARRGLENTGELFF.

Concerning this clone itself: This same CDR3 is encoded by further DNA sequences in the sample. In DNA, the CDR3 is TGTGCCAGCAGCTTAAGCGGGAGCTCCTACAATGAGCAGTTCTTC. Translation: CASSLSGSSYNEQFF. The J gene is TRBJ2-1, the V gene TRBV7-6; 8 bases are shared with TRBD2. CDR3 length: 15 residues. J lost 0 bases, V lost 2 bases, and 0 bases had no gene match. Per germline, CDR1 SGHVS and CDR2 FNYEAQ.

The chain employs TRBV28 and TRBJ2-7; D is possibly TRBD1 (6 bases). This CDR3 has 16 residues. With 4 bases removed from V and 0 bases from J, the gap between germline ends came to 16 bases. Germline V gene data show CDR1 as MDHEN and CDR2 as SYDVKM. CDR3 loop: CASSSPGDWGSYEQYF. The CDR3 nucleotides read TGTGCCAGCAGTTCGCCAGGGGATTGGGGCTCCTACGAGCAGTACTTC.

Concerning this clone: Within the sample, other DNA sequences also encode this same CDR3. The chain uses TRBV29-1 and TRBJ2-3, with 7 bases fitting TRBD2. The CDR3 length is 13 residues. The J segment lost 2 bases and the V segment lost 5 bases, leaving 4 bases of the junction unmatched. CDR1 and CDR2 (germline): SQVTM, ANQGSEA. Written as DNA, the CDR3 is TGCAGCGTTCTAGCGGCCTCCACAGATACGCAGTATTTT. It is translated as CSVLAASTDTQYF.

This chain links TRBV2 with TRBJ2-3, with D perhaps TRBD1 (5 bases). This CDR3 is 16 amino acids long. The V end lost 3 bases, the J end lost 2 bases, and 15 bases lay between the germline ends. The germline V gene has CDR1 SNHLY and CDR2 FYNNEI. DNA for the CDR3: TGTGCCAGCAGTGAGTCCGGACACGCAAACACAGATACGCAGTATTTT. Protein product: CASSESGHANTDTQYF. The full variable domain, with the rest looked up from reference TRBV2 and TRBJ2-3, is EPEVTQTPSHQVTQMGQEVILRCVPISNHLYFYWYRQILGQKVEFLVSFYNNEISEKSEIFDDQFSVERPDGSNFTLKIRSTKLEDSAMYFCASSESGHANTDTQYFGPGTRLTVL.

This clone was detected only a few times. The V gene is TRBV7-3, the J gene TRBJ2-2; D call uncertain. Germline loops: CDR1 SGHTA, CDR2 FQGTGA. The CDR3 extends over 16 amino acids. Between the trimmed V and J ends, which lost 5 bases and 1 base, there was a span of 14 bases. CDR3 in amino acids: CASSTNPRGNTGELFF. The CDR3 coding sequence is TGTGCCAGCAGCACTAACCCTCGCGGGAACACCGGGGAGCTGTTTTTT.

In this sample, this clone turned up a few times. The rearrangement links TRBV25-1 to TRBJ1-1, with 8 bases lining up with TRBD1. Germline CDR1 is MGHDK and CDR2 is SYGVNS. The CDR3 is 14 amino acids. V lost 3 bases, J lost 2 bases, and 2 bases stayed unmatched. CDR3: CASSETGVNTEAFF. The CDR3 coding sequence is TGTGCCAGCAGTGAGACAGGGGTAAACACTGAAGCTTTCTTT.

This clone was seen more than once but under ten times. This chain connects TRBV4-1 to TRBJ1-5, with D possibly TRBD1 on 5 matching bases. V dropped 6 bases and J dropped 3 bases, with 12 bases sitting between them. The CDR3 extends over 14 amino acids. Germline CDR1 is MGHRA and CDR2 is YSYEKL. This chain's CDR3 is CASSISGNNQPQHF. The CDR3 region has the DNA TGCGCCAGCAGTATTTCAGGGAACAATCAGCCCCAGCATTTT.

The table lists this clone with a few counts. The V gene is TRBV4-1, the J gene TRBJ2-7; tentatively, D is TRBD2 (6 bases). Between the trimmed V and J ends, which lost 4 bases and 0 bases, there was a span of 13 bases. Germline V gene sequence: CDR1 MGHRA, CDR2 YSYEKL. The CDR3 totals 15 residues. The CDR3 reads CASSPRDWNSYEQYF. The CDR3 DNA sequence: TGCGCCAGCAGCCCCAGGGACTGGAACTCCTACGAGCAGTACTTC.

This clone has only a few counts. The rearrangement links TRBV6-5 to TRBJ2-3; TRBD2 aligns across 8 bases. The CDR3 loop spans 14 amino acids. J was trimmed by 4 bases and V by 8 bases; bases with no gene match: 8. CDR1 is MNHEY and CDR2 is SVGAGI in the germline V gene. The CDR3 protein is CASFPGGRPDTQYF. The DNA of the CDR3 is TGTGCCAGCTTCCCGGGAGGGAGGCCAGATACGCAGTATTTT.

This clone showed up just a few times. V usage is TRBV2 and J usage is TRBJ1-2; 8 nucleotides match TRBD1. Unmatched junction bases numbered 13, after V lost 5 bases and J lost 2 bases. The CDR3 is 17 residues long. From germline, CDR1 is SNHLY and CDR2 FYNNEI. CDR3 protein: CASSRGGSGQGNYGYTF. Here the CDR3 DNA reads TGTGCCAGCAGTCGTGGCGGGTCAGGACAGGGCAACTATGGCTACACCTTC. The full variable domain, in which reference TRBV2 and TRBJ1-2 provide the parts outside the CDR3, is EPEVTQTPSHQVTQMGQEVILRCVPISNHLYFYWYRQILGQKVEFLVSFYNNEISEKSEIFDDQFSVERPDGSNFTLKIRSTKLEDSAMYFCASSRGGSGQGNYGYTFGSGTRLTVV.

This clone was picked up a small number of times. The CDR3 protein is CASIIVGAAIEAFF. DNA for the CDR3: TGTGCCAGCATAATCGTTGGGGCGGCGATAGAAGCTTTCTTT. The V and J genes are TRBV2 and TRBJ1-1, with D tentatively TRBD1 (5 bases). CDR3 length: 14 residues. Germline CDR1 reads SNHLY; CDR2 reads FYNNEI. Trimming cost V 7 bases and J 8 bases, with 20 bases left between them.

This clone came up a few times. The V gene is TRBV27, the J gene TRBJ2-5; 12 positions agree with TRBD2. The V segment lost 4 bases and the J segment 4 bases; nucleotides outside the gene matches: 7. CDR3 length equals 16 residues. Germline V CDR1 and CDR2: MNHEY, SMNVEV (reference sequence). DNA of the CDR3: TGTGCCAGCAGTTCCCCGACTAGCGGGAGAAGAGAGACCCAGTACTTC. Its translation: CASSSPTSGRRETQYF.

This clone was observed a handful of times. The chain employs TRBV5-1 and TRBJ2-4, with no clear D. This CDR3 contains 13 residues. Deletions cut 0 bases from V and 5 bases from J, with 6 bases between. Germline loops: CDR1 SGHRS, CDR2 YFSETQ. The CDR3 sequence: CASSLVQQNIQYF. The CDR3 DNA reads as TGCGCCAGCAGCTTGGTACAGCAAAACATTCAGTACTTC.

This clone was found a few times. The rearrangement joins TRBV4-1 to TRBJ1-2; D is uncertain. This CDR3 comprises 15 residues. Germline CDR1 is MGHRA and CDR2 is YSYEKL. With 0 bases removed from V and 3 bases from J, the gap between germline ends came to 11 bases. DNA of the CDR3: TGCGCCAGCAGCCAAGAGTTCTCGACTTACTATGGCTACACCTTC. Encoded protein: CASSQEFSTYYGYTF.

The chain combines TRBV7-2 with TRBJ1-5; no clear D. CDR3 length equals 14 residues. V was cut by 2 bases and J by 7 bases, with 12 bases left in between. The germline gives CDR1 SGHTA, CDR2 FQGNSA. The CDR3 coding sequence is TGTGCCAGCAGCTTATATCGTGATAGCCAGCCCCAGCATTTT. The encoded protein is CASSLYRDSQPQHF.

This clone was seen a single time. This sequence joins TRBV10-3 and TRBJ1-2, with 7 bases lining up with TRBD1. CDR3 length: 11 amino acids. The V segment lost 7 bases and the J segment 6 bases; nucleotides outside the gene matches: 2. Germline CDR1 ENHRY, CDR2 SYGVKD. The CDR3 coding sequence is TGTGCCATCAAGGGGGCGGATGGCTACACCTTC. It is translated as CAIKGADGYTF.

J is TRBJ2-1 and V is TRBV11-3; a weak D match, TRBD2 (5 bases). This CDR3 region has 14 residues. Germline V gene sequence: CDR1 SGHNT, CDR2 YENEEA. V lost 5 bases and J lost 6, with 14 bases in between. The CDR3, as DNA: TGTGCCAGCAGCCCACGCACTAGGGCCAATGAGCAGTTCTTC. It specifies CASSPRTRANEQFF.

The CDR3 nucleotides read TGTGCCAGCAGCGCTATGGGCCGAGCAGATACGCAGTATTTT. It specifies CASSAMGRADTQYF. This chain links TRBV28 with TRBJ2-3; D is ambiguous. With 6 bases removed from V and 4 bases from J, the gap between germline ends came to 14 bases. Germline V gives CDR1 MDHEN, CDR2 SYDVKM. CDR3 size: 14 residues.

This chain joins TRBV5-1 and TRBJ2-2, with D possibly TRBD2 on 6 matching bases. The germline V gene encodes CDR1 SGHRS and CDR2 YFSETQ. Trimming pared 4 bases from V and 0 bases from J, leaving 13 bases between. The CDR3 consists of 16 residues. The CDR3 region is CASSPPGLANTGELFF. Here the CDR3 DNA reads TGCGCCAGCAGCCCACCGGGACTGGCGAACACCGGGGAGCTGTTTTTT.

The chain couples TRBV4-2 to TRBJ2-2; 10 bases are a match to TRBD2. Looked up from germline, CDR1 is LGHNA and CDR2 is YNFKEQ. This CDR3 region has 17 residues. Trimming removed 0 bases from V and 4 bases from J; junction bases left unmatched: 5. The CDR3 here is CASSQERGTSATGELFF. The CDR3 nucleotides are TGTGCCAGCAGCCAAGAGCGCGGGACTAGCGCCACCGGGGAGCTGTTTTTT.

This clone has more than one count but fewer than ten. This chain links TRBV7-2 with TRBJ2-1, with TRBD2 identical over 14 bases. The CDR3 sequence is 15 residues long. Germline V gene sequence: CDR1 SGHTA, CDR2 FQGNSA. Unmatched junction bases numbered 4, after V lost 3 bases and J lost 9 bases. The CDR3 coding sequence is TGTGCCAGCAGCTTCCGACTAGCGGGAGGGGGTGAGCAGTTCTTC. Amino acid sequence: CASSFRLAGGGEQFF.

This clone has only a few counts. The V and J genes are TRBV7-9 and TRBJ2-1, with 7 bases identical to TRBD2. The germline V gene has CDR1 SEHNR and CDR2 FQNEAQ (reference sequence). The CDR3 covers 15 residues. The J segment lost 5 bases and the V segment lost 3 bases, leaving 7 bases of the junction unmatched. CDR3 amino acids: CASSLFLAEHNEQFF. In nucleotides, the CDR3 is TGTGCCAGCAGCTTGTTCCTAGCGGAACACAATGAGCAGTTCTTC. Full variable domain (outside the CDR3, taken from reference TRBV7-9 and TRBJ2-1): DTGVSQNPRHKITKRGQNVTFRCDPISEHNRLYWYRQTLGQGPEFLTYFQNEAQLEKSRLLSDRFSAERPKGSFSTLEIQRTEQGDSAMYLCASSLFLAEHNEQFFGPGTRLTVL.

Comments on this clone: This specimen includes other DNA sequences encoding the same CDR3. This chain uses TRBV9 with TRBJ2-1; 7 nucleotides agree with TRBD1. Per the germline V gene, CDR1 is SGDLS and CDR2 is YYNGEE. The ends lost 0 bases at V and 3 bases at J; junction bases unmatched: 3. The CDR3 is 15 residues long. The DNA for the CDR3 is TGTGCCAGCAGCGTAGTCGGGGACAGCTACAATGAGCAGTTCTTC. Translated, it gives CASSVVGDSYNEQFF.

The chain uses TRBV5-5 and TRBJ2-7; the match to TRBD1 covers 10 bases. The V and J ends lost 1 base and 3 bases, in that order; junction bases with no gene match: 1. This CDR3 is built from 14 residues. Germline-derived CDR1 and CDR2 are SGHKS and YYEKEE (reference sequence). The CDR3 DNA follows: TGTGCCAGCAGCTTGTGGGACAGGGGCTACGAGCAGTACTTC. Encoded protein: CASSLWDRGYEQYF.

The chain uses TRBV15 and TRBJ2-5; 9 bases match TRBD1. Germline loops: CDR1 LNHNV, CDR2 YYDKDF (reference sequence). V was pared by 8 bases and J by 5 bases, with 9 bases of the junction left unmatched. The CDR3 loop spans 14 amino acids. The CDR3 region has the DNA TGTGCCACCGGGGGACAGGGCGTTCGGGAGACCCAGTACTTC. Protein: CATGGQGVRETQYF.